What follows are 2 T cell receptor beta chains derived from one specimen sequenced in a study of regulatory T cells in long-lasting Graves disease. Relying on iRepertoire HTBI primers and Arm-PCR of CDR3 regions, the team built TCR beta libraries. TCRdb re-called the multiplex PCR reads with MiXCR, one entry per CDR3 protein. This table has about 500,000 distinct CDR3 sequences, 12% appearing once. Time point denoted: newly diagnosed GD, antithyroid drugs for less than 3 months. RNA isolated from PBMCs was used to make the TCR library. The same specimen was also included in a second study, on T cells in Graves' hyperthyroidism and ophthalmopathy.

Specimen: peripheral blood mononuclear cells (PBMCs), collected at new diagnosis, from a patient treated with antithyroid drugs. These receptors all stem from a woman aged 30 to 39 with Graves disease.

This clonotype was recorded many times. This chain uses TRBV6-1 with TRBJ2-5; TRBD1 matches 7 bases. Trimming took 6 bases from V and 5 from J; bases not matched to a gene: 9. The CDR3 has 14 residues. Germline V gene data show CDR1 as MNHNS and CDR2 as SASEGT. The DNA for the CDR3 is TGTGCCAGCAGACCGACAGGGACCAAGGAGACCCAGTACTTC. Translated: CASRPTGTKETQYF.

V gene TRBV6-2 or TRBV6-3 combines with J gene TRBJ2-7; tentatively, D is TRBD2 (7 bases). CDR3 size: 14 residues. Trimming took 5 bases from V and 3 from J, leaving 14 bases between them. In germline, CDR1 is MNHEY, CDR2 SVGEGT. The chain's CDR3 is CASSEWGGSYEQYF. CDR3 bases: TGTGCCAGCAGTGAATGGGGGGGCAGCTACGAGCAGTACTTC.